These T cell receptor beta chains were read from a single sample in a study of cytomegalovirus exposure and HLA in healthy donors. The data were produced by immunoSEQ multiplex PCR, yet TCRdb's version contains in-frame clones alone and is incomplete. There are approximately 160,000 clones in the sample; more than 80% occur only once, and approximately 2.1% lies in the top ten. Material for sequencing was PBMCs. Receptors originate from a woman younger than 30 in good health and CMV-seronegative. The CDR3 runs from the conserved cysteine through the conserved F or W. A D gene is named only where the DNA matches it firmly. For some rows the clone size is stated as once, few or many, or as a class when expanded; others skip it.

d_gene | abundance | j_gene | v_gene | CDR3nt | CDR3aa
TRBD1 | NA | TRBJ1-2 | TRBV28 | TGTGCCAGCAGAATCAGGGGGGAGAGTGGCTACACCTTC | CASRIRGESGYTF
NA | once | TRBJ2-3 | TRBV28 | TGTGCCAGCAGCCGCCCGCGGGGACATACGCAGTATTTT | CASSRPRGHTQYF
TRBD1 | NA | TRBJ2-7 | TRBV9 | TGTGCCAGCAGCGCCGGGACAGCAAATTACGAGCAGTACTTC | CASSAGTANYEQYF
NA | NA | TRBJ1-5 | TRBV6-5 | TGTGCCAGCAGTAGTTACGGGGGAGTGGATCAGCCCCAGCATTTT | CASSSYGGVDQPQHF
TRBD2 | NA | TRBJ2-3 | TRBV27 | TGTGCCAGCAGTTCGCCCCCGGGACTAGCGGGAGGAACCGATACGCAGTATTTT | CASSSPPGLAGGTDTQYF
NA | NA | TRBJ2-7 | TRBV2 | TGTGCCAGCAGTGCGCAGTTTGTATTCTACGAGCAGTACTTC | CASSAQFVFYEQYF
NA | NA | TRBJ2-7 | TRBV4-1 | TGCGCCAGCAGCCAAGTTCACCTAGCTCCCAACGAGCAGTACTTC | CASSQVHLAPNEQYF
TRBD1 | NA | TRBJ2-6 | TRBV5-1 | TGCGCCAGCAGCTCGGGACAGGGAACTGGGGCCAACGTCCTGACTTTC | CASSSGQGTGANVLTF
TRBD1 | NA | TRBJ1-4 | TRBV7-9 | TGTGCCAGCTCCCCAGGACAGGGGTATGAAAAACTGTTTTTT | CASSPGQGYEKLFF
TRBD1 | NA | TRBJ2-5 | TRBV11-2 | TGTGCCAGCAGCTTAGATCCAGGGGGCTTAAAGACCCAGTACTTC | CASSLDPGGLKTQYF
NA | NA | TRBJ2-7 | TRBV18 | TGTGCCAGCTCACCAGGTACAGGGAGTCGTTACGAGCAGTACTTC | CASSPGTGSRYEQYF
NA | NA | TRBJ1-3 | TRBV18 | TGTGCCAGCTCATCTCGGGACTCGATAGGTAACACCATATATTTT | CASSSRDSIGNTIYF
NA | NA | TRBJ1-6 | TRBV27 | TGTGCCAGCAGTTTATCGTCGGAGTTCTCCTATAATTCACCCCTCCACTTT | CASSLSSEFSYNSPLHF
TRBD1 | once | TRBJ2-5 | TRBV15 | TGTGCCACCAGCAGAGATCGACGACAGGGGATCGGTGAGACCCAGTACTTC | CATSRDRRQGIGETQYF
NA | NA | TRBJ2-3 | TRBV6-1 | TGTGCCAGCAGTGAAGCCTCCGGGTCCGCAGATACGCAGTATTTT | CASSEASGSADTQYF
NA | NA | TRBJ2-7 | TRBV18 | TGTGCCAGCTCACCAATAAGAGGGGGAGAAGGCTACGAGCAGTACTTC | CASSPIRGGEGYEQYF
NA | NA | TRBJ2-1 | TRBV4-1 | TGCGCCAGCAGCCAAGTCCTATCTCTCAACAATGAGCAGTTCTTC | CASSQVLSLNNEQFF
NA | NA | TRBJ1-1 | TRBV21-1 | TGTGCCAGCAGCCTCCCGACAGGGCCGAACACTGAAGCTTTCTTT | CASSLPTGPNTEAFF
TRBD2 | NA | TRBJ2-5 | TRBV5-4 | TGTGCCAGCAGCTTGAGCGGGGGGCAAGAGACCCAGTACTTC | CASSLSGGQETQYF
NA | NA | TRBJ1-2 | TRBV21-1 | TGTGCCAGCAGGAAGGACAGTAGAGTTCTGAACTATGGCTACACCTTC | CASRKDSRVLNYGYTF
NA | NA | TRBJ2-1 | TRBV12-5 | TGTGCTAGTGGTCTACAGTACAATGAGCAGTTCTTC | CASGLQYNEQFF
NA | once | TRBJ1-1 | TRBV29-1 | TGCAGCGCGAAGCGGGGCTCGAACACTGAAGCTTTCTTT | CSAKRGSNTEAFF
NA | few | TRBJ1-2 | TRBV6-5 | TGTGCCAGCTGCCTGACGCAGGGAGGGTCCTATGGCTACACCTTC | CASCLTQGGSYGYTF
NA | NA | TRBJ1-2 | TRBV6-5 | TGTGCCAGCAGTACGCGGGGGGACTATGGCTACACCTTC | CASSTRGDYGYTF